The 23 T cell receptor beta chains below all came from one sample that was sequenced in a study of cytomegalovirus exposure and HLA in healthy donors. The PCR contained 60 Vbeta and 13 Jbeta primers. Generated by immunoSEQ multiplex PCR, the TCRdb table keeps only in-frame clones and is missing some. The profile shows some 250,000 clones, 82% of them singletons. The specimen was PBMCs. These receptors all stem from a woman aged 40-49 years in good health and CMV-seropositive.

The V and J genes are TRBV7-2 and TRBJ2-1; 9 nucleotides align to TRBD2. The CDR3 covers 16 residues. The junction had 7 bases not matched to a gene; V was cut back by 3 bases and J by 4 bases. From germline, CDR1 is SGHTA and CDR2 FQGNSA. Written as DNA, the CDR3 is TGTGCCAGCAGCTTTAGGCTAGCGGGGTTGTACAATGAGCAGTTCTTC. Translation: CASSFRLAGLYNEQFF.

V is TRBV4-3 and J is TRBJ2-2; TRBD2 matches 9 bases. With 1 base clipped from V and 7 bases from J, the junction kept 13 bases outside the gene matches. Germline V gives CDR1 LGHNA, CDR2 YSLEER. CDR3 size: 18 residues. The CDR3 protein is CASSQGGSSGEFDGELFF. CDR3 coding DNA: TGCGCCAGCAGCCAAGGGGGGTCTAGCGGGGAGTTTGACGGGGAGCTGTTTTTT.

This chain uses TRBV4-2 with TRBJ2-3, with 9 bases fitting TRBD1. The trim removed 4 bases at V and 4 bases at J, leaving 9 bases unmatched. CDR1 is LGHNA and CDR2 is YNFKEQ in the germline V gene. This CDR3 contains 16 residues. The CDR3 reads CASSPTTGGRADTQYF. CDR3 in DNA: TGTGCCAGCAGCCCCACTACAGGGGGCCGCGCAGATACGCAGTATTTT.

This chain links TRBV27 with TRBJ2-5; TRBD2 matches at 9 bases. Germline V lookup: CDR1 MNHEY, CDR2 SMNVEV (reference sequence). This CDR3 has 17 residues. V shed 5 bases and J 2 bases; nucleotides not matched to a gene: 12. As DNA, the CDR3 is TGTGCCAGCAGTCTAACCTTAGCGGGAGCGCTTCAAGAGACCCAGTACTTC. It specifies CASSLTLAGALQETQYF.

The chain has TRBV7-2 and TRBJ2-1; TRBD2 matches 7 bases. The trim removed 0 bases at V and 9 bases at J, leaving 11 bases unmatched. Germline assignment: CDR1 SGHTA and CDR2 FQGNSA. The CDR3 consists of 16 residues. The CDR3 region is CASSLASLAAVSEQFF. The CDR3 coding sequence is TGTGCCAGCAGCTTAGCGTCTCTAGCGGCGGTCAGTGAGCAGTTCTTC.

In this sample, this clone turned up once. The chain carries TRBV7-9 and TRBJ2-3; D not certain. The CDR3 extends over 16 amino acids. Germline V gene sequence: CDR1 SEHNR, CDR2 FQNEAQ (reference sequence). The V and J ends lost 5 bases and 0 bases respectively, with 15 bases between them. In DNA, the CDR3 is TGTGCCAGCAGCCCCCCGTGGAGAGGCAGCACAGATACGCAGTATTTT. Its protein product is CASSPPWRGSTDTQYF.

The CDR3 region is CASSLRTSGENYTQYF. CDR3 coding DNA: TGTGCCAGCAGCTTGCGGACTAGCGGGGAGAACTATACGCAGTATTTT. This chain joins TRBV7-8 and TRBJ2-3; 12 bases align to TRBD2. The V gene's germline CDR1 is SGHVS and CDR2 FQNEAQ. The CDR3 loop spans 16 amino acids. The junction had 8 bases not matched to a gene; V was cut back by 3 bases and J by 7 bases. The complete variable domain, with remaining parts taken from reference TRBV7-8 and TRBJ2-3, reads GAGVSQSPRYKVAKRGQDVALRCDPISGHVSLFWYQQALGQGPEFLTYFQNEAQLDKSGLPSDRFFAERPEGSVSTLKIQRTQQEDSAVYLCASSLRTSGENYTQYFGPGTRLTVL.

The J gene is TRBJ2-7, the V gene TRBV10-3; D is perhaps TRBD1 (6 bases). Trimming shortened V by 6 bases and J by 0 bases, and 12 bases separated the two germline ends. In germline, CDR1 is ENHRY, CDR2 SYGVKD. The CDR3 consists of 14 residues. The CDR3 here is CAIRETGSSYEQYF. CDR3 bases: TGTGCCATCAGAGAAACAGGGAGCTCCTACGAGCAGTACTTC.

The V gene is TRBV4-1, the J gene TRBJ2-7, with TRBD1 matching over 7 bases. This CDR3 region has 14 residues. Germline lookup yields CDR1 MGHRA and CDR2 YSYEKL. J was trimmed by 2 bases and V by 5 bases; bases with no gene match: 6. CDR3 region: CASSYRQGAYEQYF. As DNA, the CDR3 is TGCGCCAGCAGCTATAGACAGGGAGCCTACGAGCAGTACTTC.

On this clone itself: One end of the junction does not line up with germline, which may come from a read error. The gene calls are TRBV7-9 and TRBJ2-1, with D possibly TRBD2 on 5 matching bases. From germline, CDR1 is SEHNR and CDR2 FQNEAQ (reference sequence). This CDR3 is built from 12 residues. The CDR3 nucleotides read TGTTCCAGCAGCTTAGCCGCGGGTGAGCAGTTCTTC. Amino acid sequence: CSSSLAAGEQFF.

The rearrangement links TRBV28 to TRBJ2-5; the D gene is possibly TRBD2 (5 bases). TRBJ2-7 explains the end of the DNA better; the J call may be wrong. Germline CDR1 is MDHEN and CDR2 is SYDVKM. This CDR3 has 14 residues. The CDR3 here is CASRLGGSTYEQYF. The CDR3 nucleotides read TGTGCCAGCCGCCTAGGAGGCAGTACCTACGAGCAGTACTTC.

The V gene is TRBV13, the J gene TRBJ1-3; D not certain. CDR3 length: 14 residues. The V gene's germline CDR1 is PRHDT and CDR2 FYEKMQ (reference sequence). V was cut by 5 bases and J by 1 base, with 9 bases left in between. The CDR3 reads CASSIRGSGNTIYF. In DNA, the CDR3 is TGTGCCAGCAGCATACGGGGTTCTGGAAACACCATATATTTT.

The chain carries TRBV29-1 and TRBJ2-3; 7 nucleotides line up with TRBD1. V lost 3 bases, J lost 2 bases, and 14 bases stayed unmatched. Germline V gene sequence: CDR1 SQVTM, CDR2 ANQGSEA. CDR3 length: 17 amino acids. Written as DNA, the CDR3 is TGCAGCGTTGACCCATACAGGGGACCAACCCCCACAGATACGCAGTATTTT. Encoded protein: CSVDPYRGPTPTDTQYF.

V is TRBV5-1 and J is TRBJ2-3, with 7 bases matching TRBD2. Germline lookup yields CDR1 SGHRS and CDR2 YFSETQ. The CDR3 extends over 19 amino acids. The V segment lost 4 bases and the J segment 4 bases; nucleotides outside the gene matches: 21. CDR3 DNA sequence: TGCGCCAGCAGCCGGGGGGACCTGGGAAGGGGCGTGGGGCCAGATACGCAGTATTTT. Its translation is CASSRGDLGRGVGPDTQYF.

This clone was counted once. In DNA form, the CDR3 reads TGCAGCGTTGAAGAAGGGGCGACGGGCACTGAAGCTTTCTTT. Protein: CSVEEGATGTEAFF. The chain employs TRBV29-1 and TRBJ1-1; D is perhaps TRBD1 (5 bases). The germline gives CDR1 SQVTM, CDR2 ANQGSEA. The V and J ends lost 0 bases and 4 bases respectively, with 12 bases between them. CDR3 length: 14 residues. Full variable domain (outside the CDR3, taken from reference TRBV29-1 and TRBJ1-1): SAVISQKPSRDICQRGTSLTIQCQVDSQVTMMFWYRQQPGQSLTLIATANQGSEATYESGFVIDKFPISRPNLTFSTLTVSNMSPEDSSIYLCSVEEGATGTEAFFGQGTRLTVV.

This clone appeared a single time. The CDR3 nucleotides are TGTGCCAGCAGCCGAGGCACTGAAGCTTTCTTT. Amino acids: CASSRGTEAFF. The chain combines TRBV9 with TRBJ1-1; D unresolved. Deletions cut 4 bases from V and 4 bases from J, with 5 bases between. This CDR3 spans 11 amino acids. Germline loops: CDR1 SGDLS, CDR2 YYNGEE.

This clone was observed a few times. The gene calls are TRBV19 and TRBJ1-1, with D possibly TRBD1 on 6 matching bases. This CDR3 has 14 residues. Germline V gene data show CDR1 as LNHDA and CDR2 as SQIVND (reference sequence). V gave up 2 bases and J gave up 1 base, with 8 bases separating them. The DNA for the CDR3 is TGTGCCAGTAGTATAAACAGGGAGAACACTGAAGCTTTCTTT. Translation gives CASSINRENTEAFF.

The chain employs TRBV6-5 and TRBJ1-1; D might be TRBD1 (5 bases). V lost 6 bases to trimming and J lost 1 base, with 12 bases between them. CDR3 length: 14 residues. Germline V CDR1 and CDR2: MNHEY, SVGAGI. The CDR3 is CASSLEGWNTEAFF. CDR3 coding DNA: TGTGCCAGCAGCCTGGAGGGGTGGAACACTGAAGCTTTCTTT.

In its sample, this clone was seen once. The V and J genes are TRBV7-3 and TRBJ2-1, with 9 bases identical to TRBD2. The CDR3 spans 16 residues. With 2 bases clipped from V and 4 bases from J, the junction kept 6 bases outside the gene matches. Germline V gene lookup returns CDR1 SGHTA and CDR2 FQGTGA. The CDR3 DNA is TGTGCCAGCAGCTTAGGGCCGACTAGCGGATACAATGAGCAGTTCTTC. This gives the protein CASSLGPTSGYNEQFF.

CDR3 bases: TGTGCCAGCAGCTCTAGGCCAGCGGTTAGCACAGATACGCAGTATTTT. Translated, it gives CASSSRPAVSTDTQYF. This chain links TRBV7-6 with TRBJ2-3; TRBD2 might be the D (5 bases). The V end lost 4 bases, the J end lost 0 bases, and 14 bases lay between the germline ends. The CDR3 runs to 16 residues. Germline V gives CDR1 SGHVS, CDR2 FNYEAQ.

The DNA of the CDR3 is TGTGCCAGCAGCTTAGGGGGGGGGCGCACCGGGGAGCTGTTTTTT. This sequence encodes CASSLGGGRTGELFF. V usage is TRBV7-3 and J usage is TRBJ2-2, with D tentatively TRBD2 (7 bases). Trimming took off 2 bases at V and 4 bases at J, with 11 bases between the two ends. CDR3 length: 15 residues. Germline-derived CDR1 and CDR2 are SGHTA and FQGTGA.

Here the CDR3 reads CASSLDPKAGGSGNTIYF. In DNA, the CDR3 is TGCGCCAGCAGCTTGGATCCGAAGGCAGGGGGCTCTGGAAACACCATATATTTT. The rearrangement links TRBV5-1 to TRBJ1-3; 7 bases match TRBD1. The CDR3 is 18 residues long. V gave up 0 bases and J gave up 0 bases; unmatched junction bases: 9. The V gene's germline CDR1 is SGHRS and CDR2 YFSETQ.

The chain couples TRBV19 to TRBJ2-5; 9 bases are a match to TRBD2. CDR1 is LNHDA and CDR2 is SQIVND in the germline V gene (reference sequence). The CDR3 extends over 16 amino acids. V shed 3 bases and J 5 bases; nucleotides not matched to a gene: 10. The DNA of the CDR3 is TGTGCCAGTAGTATGAGGGGTAGCGGGGGATGGGAGACCCAGTACTTC. Residues: CASSMRGSGGWETQYF. Combining the CDR3 with reference TRBV19 and TRBJ2-5 gives the whole variable domain DGGITQSPKYLFRKEGQNVTLSCEQNLNHDAMYWYRQDPGQGLRLIYYSQIVNDFQKGDIAEGYSVSREKKESFPLTVTSAQKNPTAFYLCASSMRGSGGWETQYFGPGTRLLVL.